Listed here are 28 T cell receptor beta chains from one sample, sequenced in a study of cytotoxic CD8 clonotypes in ibrutinib-treated CLL. Using immunoSEQ multiplex PCR, the repertoire was profiled, and TCRdb retains in-frame clones only, with some absent. This sample has some 35,000 clones; 65% to 75% occur once, and the top ten carry around 17%. The specimen was PBMCs, collected at disease progression, from a patient treated with ibrutinib. These receptors were obtained from a human donor with chronic lymphocytic leukemia.

The chain recombines TRBV2 with TRBJ1-2; 8 bases are a match to TRBD1. The V gene end was trimmed by 9 bases and the J gene end by 6 bases; junction bases not matched to a gene: 12. The CDR3 extends over 14 amino acids. The germline V gene has CDR1 SNHLY and CDR2 FYNNEI. The CDR3 is CARSTSSGGNGYTF. Written as DNA, the CDR3 is TGTGCCAGGTCTACTTCGTCAGGGGGCAATGGCTACACCTTC.

This clone was seen a handful of times. V is TRBV18 and J is TRBJ1-1; a possible D gene is TRBD1 (5 bases). Germline V CDR1 and CDR2: KGHSH, LQKENI. V was clipped by 0 bases and J by 4 bases, with 12 bases between them. CDR3 size: 15 residues. The CDR3 nucleotides are TGTGCCAGCTCACCACCGGAGGGGCGCGGCACTGAAGCTTTCTTT. It yields the protein CASSPPEGRGTEAFF.

The V call is TRBV7-9, the J call TRBJ1-2, with D maybe TRBD1 (6 bases). Germline V gives CDR1 SEHNR, CDR2 FQNEAQ (reference sequence). This CDR3 comprises 16 residues. Trimming removed 7 bases at V and 0 bases at J, with 18 bases between. This CDR3 reads CASTPGHNTANYGYTF. The CDR3 nucleotides are TGTGCCAGCACCCCGGGACACAATACAGCTAACTATGGCTACACCTTC.

The J gene is TRBJ2-4, the V gene TRBV5-4; 7 nucleotides align to TRBD1. This CDR3 contains 17 residues. Germline lookup yields CDR1 SGHNT and CDR2 YYREEE (reference sequence). V lost 3 bases and J lost 2; bases outside the gene matches: 11. CDR3 protein: CASSSALDRVTKNIQYF. The CDR3, as DNA: TGTGCCAGCAGCTCAGCCCTCGACAGGGTAACCAAAAACATTCAGTACTTC.

A few counts support this clone. The chain combines TRBV2 with TRBJ1-6, with a weak D call TRBD1 (5 bases). Germline V gene sequence: CDR1 SNHLY, CDR2 FYNNEI. Between the trimmed V and J ends, which lost 7 bases and 12 bases, there was a span of 19 bases. This CDR3 is 14 amino acids long. The CDR3 region is CASIQGQGLEPLHF. The CDR3 DNA follows: TGTGCCAGCATTCAAGGGCAGGGATTAGAACCCCTCCACTTT.

This chain links TRBV5-1 with TRBJ2-7; 9 bases fit TRBD1. V trimming: 2 bases; J trimming: 4 bases; junction bases outside the gene matches: 4. The CDR3 loop spans 14 amino acids. Germline V lookup: CDR1 SGHRS, CDR2 YFSETQ. The CDR3 DNA reads as TGCGCCAGCAGCTTCGGGACAGGGCTATACGAGCAGTACTTC. This encodes CASSFGTGLYEQYF.

The CDR3 region is CASSLAGFQETQYF. CDR3 DNA: TGTGCCAGCAGCTTAGCGGGGTTTCAAGAGACCCAGTACTTC. The gene calls are TRBV7-9 and TRBJ2-5; D is undetermined. CDR1 is SEHNR, CDR2 FQNEAQ, per germline (reference sequence). CDR3 size: 14 residues. The V end lost 0 bases, the J end lost 2 bases, and 7 bases lay between the germline ends.

This chain connects TRBV19 to TRBJ2-5, with 14 positions matching TRBD2. The V gene's germline CDR1 is LNHDA and CDR2 SQIVND (reference sequence). The CDR3 length is 15 residues. Losses at the gene ends were 5 bases for V and 3 bases for J; bases not matched to a gene: 2. CDR3 bases: TGTGCCAGTAGTTTGACTAGCGGGGGGGAAGAGACCCAGTACTTC. Encoded protein: CASSLTSGGEETQYF. The whole variable domain, remainder taken from reference TRBV19 and TRBJ2-5, is DGGITQSPKYLFRKEGQNVTLSCEQNLNHDAMYWYRQDPGQGLRLIYYSQIVNDFQKGDIAEGYSVSREKKESFPLTVTSAQKNPTAFYLCASSLTSGGEETQYFGPGTRLLVL.

This clone was recorded many times. This rearrangement joins TRBV4-1 to TRBJ1-2; D remains ambiguous. Trimming left V 1 base short and J 7 bases short, with 13 bases between. From germline, CDR1 is MGHRA and CDR2 YSYEKL. This CDR3 is 14 amino acids long. DNA for the CDR3: TGCGCCAGCAGCCAAGTCCACGATCGTGGTGGCTACACCTTC. The encoded protein is CASSQVHDRGGYTF.

V is TRBV15 and J is TRBJ2-3, with 7 bases aligning to TRBD1. After removal of 4 bases from V and 4 bases from J, the junction contained 5 bases not matched to a gene. Germline CDR1 is LNHNV and CDR2 is YYDKDF (reference sequence). The CDR3 length is 14 residues. The CDR3 here is CATSTNRGPDTQYF. CDR3 DNA sequence: TGTGCCACCAGCACAAACAGGGGACCAGATACGCAGTATTTT.

This clone is categorized as medium-sized (0.01 to 0.1%). This chain uses TRBV5-1 with TRBJ1-6, with TRBD1 matching 8 bases. Germline lookup yields CDR1 SGHRS and CDR2 YFSETQ. The CDR3 runs 15 residues. V gave up 4 bases and J gave up 7 bases; unmatched junction bases: 7. The CDR3 DNA reads TGCGCCAGCAGCCGACAGGGGAGGGAGAATTCACCCCTCCACTTT. Translating it yields CASSRQGRENSPLHF.

This sequence joins TRBV11-2 and TRBJ2-3; 7 bases agree with TRBD2. The CDR3 has 14 residues. Germline V lookup: CDR1 SGHAT, CDR2 FQNNGV. The V and J ends lost 4 bases and 4 bases, in that order; junction bases with no gene match: 5. The CDR3 loop reads CASSSRGDADTQYF. Here the CDR3 DNA reads TGTGCCAGCAGCTCCCGGGGGGACGCAGATACGCAGTATTTT.

J is TRBJ1-3 and V is TRBV19; weak D call: TRBD1 (5 bases). V was shortened by 6 bases and J by 0 bases, with 12 bases between the two germline ends. The CDR3 length is 15 residues. Germline CDR1 and CDR2: LNHDA and SQIVND (reference sequence). The CDR3 spells CASRPGTGSGNTIYF. The CDR3 DNA reads TGTGCCAGTAGGCCAGGGACCGGCTCTGGAAACACCATATATTTT.

The chain has TRBV5-1 and TRBJ2-2, with D possibly TRBD1 on 6 matching bases. The CDR3 extends over 16 amino acids. The germline V gene encodes CDR1 SGHRS and CDR2 YFSETQ. The V end was cut by 4 bases, the J end by 7 bases, with 20 bases between. The CDR3: CASSPGHSGQGGELFF. CDR3 bases: TGCGCCAGCAGCCCGGGACATTCCGGTCAAGGCGGGGAGCTGTTTTTT.

CDR3 region: CASSQPSGRPSGNTIYF. The DNA for the CDR3 is TGCGCCAGCAGCCAACCAAGTGGACGCCCCTCTGGAAACACCATATATTTT. The J gene is TRBJ1-3, the V gene TRBV4-1; D is unclear. The CDR3 consists of 17 residues. Trimming pared 2 bases from V and 0 bases from J, leaving 14 bases between. Germline values: CDR1 MGHRA, CDR2 YSYEKL.

The chain recombines TRBV20-1 with TRBJ2-1; D gene ambiguous. Deletions cut 3 bases from V and 9 bases from J, with 9 bases between. The CDR3 totals 11 residues. The germline V gene has CDR1 DFQATT and CDR2 SNEGSKA (reference sequence). As DNA, the CDR3 is TGCAGTGCTAGGAATGTGGGTGAGCAGTTCTTC. This sequence encodes CSARNVGEQFF.

The chain carries TRBV21-1 and TRBJ1-4; the table's D call of TRBD1 was not tested on the DNA. TRBV21-1 is a recognized pseudogene. The CDR3 totals 15 residues. CDR3 nucleotides: TGTGCCAGTTGGGACAGGGGGGGATCTAATGAAAAACTGTTTTTT. This codes for CASWDRGGSNEKLFF.

This clone came up a few times. This chain uses TRBV7-9 with TRBJ2-3; tentative D call: TRBD2 (5 bases). V was trimmed by 5 bases and J by 0 bases, leaving 9 bases between them. Germline loops: CDR1 SEHNR, CDR2 FQNEAQ (reference sequence). This CDR3 region has 14 residues. In DNA, the CDR3 is TGTGCCAGCAGCACCTGGACTAGCACAGATACGCAGTATTTT. This encodes CASSTWTSTDTQYF.

The chain links TRBV5-6 to TRBJ2-7, with 7 bases lining up with TRBD1. Germline lookup yields CDR1 SGHDT and CDR2 YYEEEE. V was clipped by 4 bases and J by 2 bases; unmatched bases: 12. The CDR3 is made up of 16 amino acids. The CDR3 nucleotides are TGTGCCAGCAGCGGTCGAGAGGGGGCCTCAACCTACGAGCAGTACTTC. It specifies CASSGREGASTYEQYF. Variable domain in full (rest from reference TRBV5-6 and TRBJ2-7): DAGVTQSPTHLIKTRGQQVTLRCSPKSGHDTVSWYQQALGQGPQFIFQYYEEEERQRGNFPDRFSGHQFPNYSSELNVNALLLGDSALYLCASSGREGASTYEQYFGPGTRLTVT.

This rearrangement joins TRBV5-1 to TRBJ1-4; 8 bases align to TRBD1. The CDR3 totals 16 residues. V lost 0 bases, J lost 3 bases, and 4 bases stayed unmatched. Looked up from germline, CDR1 is SGHRS and CDR2 is YFSETQ. The CDR3 sequence: CASSLEGTGPNEKLFF. The CDR3 DNA follows: TGCGCCAGCAGCTTGGAGGGGACAGGCCCTAATGAAAAACTGTTTTTT. The complete variable domain, with remaining parts taken from reference TRBV5-1 and TRBJ1-4, reads KAGVTQTPRYLIKTRGQQVTLSCSPISGHRSVSWYQQTPGQGLQFLFEYFSETQRNKGNFPGRFSGRQFSNSRSEMNVSTLELGDSALYLCASSLEGTGPNEKLFFGSGTQLSVL.

Points on this clone: Other DNA sequences within the sample encode an identical CDR3. The V and J genes are TRBV5-1 and TRBJ1-6; TRBD1 agrees at 8 bases. The CDR3 is 15 amino acids. After removal of 0 bases from V and 5 bases from J, the junction contained 1 base not matched to a gene. Germline V gene data show CDR1 as SGHRS and CDR2 as YFSETQ. CDR3 nucleotides: TGCGCCAGCAGCTTGGGGGGACAGGATAATTCACCCCTCCACTTT. This codes for CASSLGGQDNSPLHF.

This clone was observed a few times. The chain carries TRBV6-1 and TRBJ2-7; TRBD1 matches at 8 bases. The germline V gene encodes CDR1 MNHNS and CDR2 SASEGT. Losses at the gene ends were 4 bases for V and 6 bases for J; bases not matched to a gene: 14. The CDR3 extends over 16 amino acids. CDR3 sequence: CASSANPGGSRGEQYF. CDR3 bases: TGTGCCAGCAGTGCCAATCCAGGGGGCTCAAGAGGCGAGCAGTACTTC.

The rearrangement joins TRBV5-8 to TRBJ2-3, with TRBD2 matching over 8 bases. CDR1 is SGHTS and CDR2 is YDEGEE in the germline V gene. The CDR3 contains 18 residues. V dropped 4 bases and J dropped 5; count of bases not matched to a gene: 18. CDR3 sequence reads: CASSMGLDWPLRLDTQYF. The CDR3 coding sequence is TGTGCCAGCAGCATGGGACTAGACTGGCCCTTAAGATTAGATACGCAGTATTTT.

This chain uses TRBV29-1 with TRBJ1-4; D might be TRBD1 (5 bases). Germline assignment: CDR1 SQVTM and CDR2 ANQGSEA. Trimming pared 6 bases from V and 0 bases from J, leaving 11 bases between. This CDR3 has 14 amino acids. The CDR3 protein is CSVAPRATNEKLFF. The CDR3 region has the DNA TGCAGCGTAGCGCCCAGGGCAACTAATGAAAAACTGTTTTTT. The full variable domain, in which reference TRBV29-1 and TRBJ1-4 provide the parts outside the CDR3, is SAVISQKPSRDICQRGTSLTIQCQVDSQVTMMFWYRQQPGQSLTLIATANQGSEATYESGFVIDKFPISRPNLTFSTLTVSNMSPEDSSIYLCSVAPRATNEKLFFGSGTQLSVL.

The chain has TRBV2 and TRBJ2-3; TRBD2 matches at 16 bases. The CDR3 spans 17 residues. Unmatched junction bases numbered 8, after V lost 6 bases and J lost 5 bases. The germline gives CDR1 SNHLY, CDR2 FYNNEI. The CDR3: CASSGTSGGGSGDTQYF. DNA of the CDR3: TGTGCCAGCAGCGGGACTAGCGGGGGGGGCTCGGGAGATACGCAGTATTTT.

The chain employs TRBV4-1 and TRBJ2-3; 14 bases match TRBD2. Looked up from germline, CDR1 is MGHRA and CDR2 is YSYEKL. This CDR3 has 18 residues. V was clipped by 4 bases and J by 6 bases; unmatched bases: 12. The CDR3 here is CASSRGPGLAGGGDTQYF. As DNA, the CDR3 is TGCGCCAGCAGCCGGGGACCTGGACTAGCGGGGGGAGGTGATACGCAGTATTTT.

The gene calls are TRBV5-4 and TRBJ2-7, with a possible D match to TRBD1 (5 bases). Germline V lookup: CDR1 SGHNT, CDR2 YYREEE (reference sequence). Trimming took 4 bases from V and 6 from J, leaving 14 bases between them. The CDR3 covers 13 residues. The CDR3 reads CASSVDISSEQYF. The CDR3 DNA reads TGTGCCAGCAGCGTGGACATAAGCTCCGAGCAGTACTTC.

The table lists this clone with a few counts. The chain employs TRBV5-1 and TRBJ2-3, with D perhaps given as TRBD1 or TRBD2 (6 bases each). The V gene lost 3 bases and the J gene lost 2 bases, with 16 bases spanning the gap. Looked up from germline, CDR1 is SGHRS and CDR2 is YFSETQ. CDR3 length: 16 residues. In DNA, the CDR3 is TGCGCCAGCAGCTGGGGGGACAACGGCGCCACAGATACGCAGTATTTT. It specifies CASSWGDNGATDTQYF.